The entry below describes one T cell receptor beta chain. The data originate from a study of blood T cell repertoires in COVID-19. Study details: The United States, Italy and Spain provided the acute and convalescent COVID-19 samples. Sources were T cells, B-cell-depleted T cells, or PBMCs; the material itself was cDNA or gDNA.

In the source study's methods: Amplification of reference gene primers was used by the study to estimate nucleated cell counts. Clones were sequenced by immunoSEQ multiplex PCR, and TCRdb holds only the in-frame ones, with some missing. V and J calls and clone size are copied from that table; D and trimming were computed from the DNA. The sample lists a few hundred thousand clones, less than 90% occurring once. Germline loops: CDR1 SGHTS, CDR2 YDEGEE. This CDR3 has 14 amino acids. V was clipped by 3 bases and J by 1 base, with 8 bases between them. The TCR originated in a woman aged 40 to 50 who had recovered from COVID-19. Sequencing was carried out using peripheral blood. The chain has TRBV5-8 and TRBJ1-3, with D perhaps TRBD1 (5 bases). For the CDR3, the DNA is TGTGCCAGCAGCTATACAGGATCTGGAAACACCATATATTTT. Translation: CASSYTGSGNTIYF.